This passage covers 7 T cell receptor beta chains from one sample sequenced in a study of control samples from healthy donors and cancer patients. Produced via immunoSEQ multiplex PCR; TCRdb's table is partial and in-frame only. The sample contains around 93,000 clones, roughly 92% of which appear only once. Sequenced input: blood. These receptors were obtained from a human donor in good health. The donor label of this sample is uncertain.

The chain employs TRBV10-3 and TRBJ2-1, with D perhaps matching TRBD1 (6 bases). The CDR3 is made up of 14 amino acids. The V gene lost 0 bases and the J gene lost 10 bases, with 13 bases spanning the gap. The germline V gene has CDR1 ENHRY and CDR2 SYGVKD. The CDR3 coding sequence is TGTGCCATCAGTGAGTCTGTAGAAAGGGGGGAGCAGTTCTTC. This gives the protein CAISESVERGEQFF.

The chain employs TRBV2 and TRBJ1-5, with D possibly TRBD1 on 5 matching bases. Trimming removed 6 bases at V and 2 bases at J, with 11 bases between. In germline, CDR1 is SNHLY, CDR2 FYNNEI. This CDR3 is built from 14 residues. The CDR3 loop reads CASRGAGRNQPQHF. The CDR3 DNA is TGTGCCAGCAGAGGAGCAGGGCGCAATCAGCCCCAGCATTTT.

This clone was seen once. In the same sample, other DNA sequences code for this CDR3. This chain links TRBV3-1 (or the pseudogene TRBV3-2) with TRBJ1-1; the D is unclear. The V and J ends lost 4 bases and 2 bases respectively, with 5 bases between them. The CDR3 runs 12 residues. Germline V gene lookup returns CDR1 LGHDT and CDR2 YNNKEL (reference sequence). In nucleotides, the CDR3 is TGTGCCAGCAGCCGGAGAAACACTGAAGCTTTCTTT. It is translated as CASSRRNTEAFF.

This clone is a singleton in its sample. This chain connects TRBV2 to TRBJ1-2; 12 positions agree with TRBD1. The CDR3 is 13 amino acids. Germline CDR1 reads SNHLY; CDR2 reads FYNNEI. J gave up 8 bases and V 6 bases, and 4 bases lay outside the gene matches. In DNA form, the CDR3 reads TGTGCCAGCAGGGAGGGACAGGGGGCAGGCTACACCTTC. Its translation is CASREGQGAGYTF.

CDR3 in amino acids: CASRPGGRVYGYTF. As DNA, the CDR3 is TGTGCCAGCAGACCAGGGGGCAGGGTATATGGCTACACCTTC. The genes are TRBV11-2 and TRBJ1-2; 8 bases align to TRBD1. Trimming removed 6 bases from V and 5 bases from J; junction bases left unmatched: 8. The CDR3 has 14 residues. Germline assignment: CDR1 SGHAT and CDR2 FQNNGV. Drawing the rest from reference TRBV11-2 and TRBJ1-2, the complete variable domain is EAGVAQSPRYKIIEKRQSVAFWCNPISGHATLYWYQQILGQGPKLLIQFQNNGVVDDSQLPKDRFSAERLKGVDSTLKIQPAKLEDSAVYLCASRPGGRVYGYTFGSGTRLTVV.

The gene calls are TRBV13 and TRBJ2-7; tentatively, D is TRBD1 (7 bases). The V end lost 3 bases, the J end lost 3 bases, and 12 bases lay between the germline ends. Looked up from germline, CDR1 is PRHDT and CDR2 is FYEKMQ (reference sequence). The CDR3 runs to 14 residues. The CDR3 is CASSFQGGIYEQYF. The CDR3 nucleotides read TGTGCCAGCAGCTTTCAGGGGGGTATCTACGAGCAGTACTTC.

The chain carries TRBV9 and TRBJ2-5; weak D call: TRBD2 (6 bases). Germline assignment: CDR1 SGDLS and CDR2 YYNGEE. Trimming took off 0 bases at V and 5 bases at J, with 17 bases between the two ends. This CDR3 has 16 amino acids. The CDR3 sequence: CASSVVGGNLGETQYF. The CDR3 nucleotides read TGTGCCAGCAGCGTAGTTGGAGGGAACTTGGGGGAGACCCAGTACTTC.